This T cell receptor beta chain was captured in a study of cytomegalovirus exposure and HLA in healthy donors. Notes on the study in general: Associated with cytomegalovirus, according to the listing, were about 160 TCR beta chains.

Turning to this clone: Its matching antigen is unknown.

TCRdb's copy holds only in-frame clones and misses some; the assay was immunoSEQ multiplex PCR. The table lists around 250,000 clones, around 87% of them singletons. The V gene's germline CDR1 is SNHLY and CDR2 FYNNEI. CDR3 length: 16 amino acids. V dropped 7 bases and J dropped 5; count of bases not matched to a gene: 12. This sequence joins TRBV2 and TRBJ2-2; 8 bases align to TRBD1. Sequencing used PBMCs. This clonotype originated in a woman aged 18-35 years in good health and CMV-seronegative. CDR3 protein: CASTKKGTGPTGELFF. The CDR3 DNA sequence: TGTGCCAGCACCAAGAAGGGGACAGGCCCGACCGGGGAGCTGTTTTTT.